This T cell receptor (beta chain) was recorded in a study of blood T cells in healthy people across ages. The use of a sample-barcoded 5' primer and a J-beta primer mix characterized a second PCR of about 7 to 12 cycles. A 12-random-nucleotide template-switch adaptor tagged each cDNA molecule. TCRdb redid the calling of the 5' RACE reads with MiXCR, one entry per CDR3 protein. The sample carries under 2 million distinct CDR3 sequences, about 31% recorded once. Per sample, a minimum of 7 million PBMCs were isolated. Trimming removed 2 bases from V and 8 bases from J, with 19 bases in between. Germline CDR1 SQVTM, CDR2 ANQGSEA. This CDR3 has 15 amino acids.

The chain uses TRBV29-1 and TRBJ2-1; D perhaps matches TRBD1 (5 bases). The sample taken for sequencing was blood. This clonotype was sampled from a woman between 25 and 40 years old in good health. CDR3: CSVERQSWGQDEQFF. The DNA for the CDR3 is TGCAGCGTTGAACGTCAATCATGGGGCCAGGATGAGCAGTTCTTC.